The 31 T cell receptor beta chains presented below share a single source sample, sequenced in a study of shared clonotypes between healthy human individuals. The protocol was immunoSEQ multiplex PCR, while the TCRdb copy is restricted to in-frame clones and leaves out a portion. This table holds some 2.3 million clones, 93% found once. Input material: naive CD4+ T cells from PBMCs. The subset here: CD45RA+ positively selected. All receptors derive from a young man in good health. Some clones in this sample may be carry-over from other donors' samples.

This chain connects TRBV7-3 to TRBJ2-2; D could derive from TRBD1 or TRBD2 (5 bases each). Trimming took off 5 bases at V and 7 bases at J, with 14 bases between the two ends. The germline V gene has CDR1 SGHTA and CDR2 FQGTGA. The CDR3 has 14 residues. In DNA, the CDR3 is TGTGCCAGCAGCAGCGCAGGGAGTGTCGGGGAGCTGTTTTTT. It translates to CASSSAGSVGELFF.

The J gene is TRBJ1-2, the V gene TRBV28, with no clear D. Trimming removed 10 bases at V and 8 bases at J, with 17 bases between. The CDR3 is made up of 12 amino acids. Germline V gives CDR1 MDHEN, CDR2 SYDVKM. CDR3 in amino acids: CAKRGGPGGYTF. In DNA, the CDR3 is TGTGCCAAACGAGGAGGACCTGGGGGCTACACCTTC.

The DNA of the CDR3 is TGTGCCAGCAGCCAAGATTTTTTGCGACTAGCGACTAGCACAGATACGCAGTATTTT. This translates into CASSQDFLRLATSTDTQYF. This chain connects TRBV4-2 to TRBJ2-3; 8 bases line up with TRBD2. The germline gives CDR1 LGHNA, CDR2 YNFKEQ. J was trimmed by 0 bases and V by 0 bases; bases with no gene match: 11. The CDR3 covers 19 residues.

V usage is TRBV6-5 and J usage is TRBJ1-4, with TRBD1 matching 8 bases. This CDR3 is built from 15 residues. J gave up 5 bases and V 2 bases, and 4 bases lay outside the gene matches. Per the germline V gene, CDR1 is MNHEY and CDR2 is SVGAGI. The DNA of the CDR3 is TGTGCCAGCAGTTACGGCAGGGGGCGAAATGAAAAACTGTTTTTT. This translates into CASSYGRGRNEKLFF.

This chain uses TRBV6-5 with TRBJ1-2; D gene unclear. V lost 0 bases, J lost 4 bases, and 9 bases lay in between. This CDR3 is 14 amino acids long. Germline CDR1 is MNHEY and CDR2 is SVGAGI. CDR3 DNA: TGTGCCAGCAGTTACTCGAACTCGGGCTATGGCTACACCTTC. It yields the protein CASSYSNSGYGYTF.

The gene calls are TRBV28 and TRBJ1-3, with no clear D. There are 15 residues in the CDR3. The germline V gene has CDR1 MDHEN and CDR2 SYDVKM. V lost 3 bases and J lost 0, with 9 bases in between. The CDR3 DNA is TGTGCCAGCAGTTTCACAGCTCCCTCTGGAAACACCATATATTTT. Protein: CASSFTAPSGNTIYF.

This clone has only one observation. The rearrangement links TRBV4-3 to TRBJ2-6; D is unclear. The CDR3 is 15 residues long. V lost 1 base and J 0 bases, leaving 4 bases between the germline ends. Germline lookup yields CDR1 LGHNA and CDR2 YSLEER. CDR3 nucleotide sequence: TGCGCCAGCAGCCAAGTAAGCTCTGGGGCCAACGTCCTGACTTTC. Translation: CASSQVSSGANVLTF.

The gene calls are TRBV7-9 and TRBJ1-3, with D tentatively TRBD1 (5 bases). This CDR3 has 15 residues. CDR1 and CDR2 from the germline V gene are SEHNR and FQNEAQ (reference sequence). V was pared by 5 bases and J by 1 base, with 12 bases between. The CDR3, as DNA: TGTGCCAGCAGCCTCCTGGGGACGTCTGGAAACACCATATATTTT. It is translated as CASSLLGTSGNTIYF.

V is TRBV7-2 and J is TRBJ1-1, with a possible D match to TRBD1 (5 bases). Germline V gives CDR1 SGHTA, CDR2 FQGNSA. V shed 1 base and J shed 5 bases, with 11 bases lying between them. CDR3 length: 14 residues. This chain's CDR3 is CASSLVWAGTEAFF. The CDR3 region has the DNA TGTGCCAGCAGCTTAGTTTGGGCAGGGACTGAAGCTTTCTTT.

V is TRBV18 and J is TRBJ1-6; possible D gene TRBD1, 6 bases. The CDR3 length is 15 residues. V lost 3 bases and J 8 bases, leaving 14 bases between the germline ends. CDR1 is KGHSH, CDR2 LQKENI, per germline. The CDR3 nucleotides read TGTGCCAGCTCACCGACGATGACAGGTTATTCACCCCTCCACTTT. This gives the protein CASSPTMTGYSPLHF.

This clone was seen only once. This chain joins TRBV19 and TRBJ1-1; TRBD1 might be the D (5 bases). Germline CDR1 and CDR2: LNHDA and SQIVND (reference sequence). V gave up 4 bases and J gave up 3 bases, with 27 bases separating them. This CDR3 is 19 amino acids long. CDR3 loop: CASSRNRDQRGIKDTEAFF. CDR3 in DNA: TGTGCCAGTAGTAGGAACCGGGACCAGCGGGGGATTAAAGACACTGAAGCTTTCTTT. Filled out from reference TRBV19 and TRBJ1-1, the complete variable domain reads DGGITQSPKYLFRKEGQNVTLSCEQNLNHDAMYWYRQDPGQGLRLIYYSQIVNDFQKGDIAEGYSVSREKKESFPLTVTSAQKNPTAFYLCASSRNRDQRGIKDTEAFFGQGTRLTVV.

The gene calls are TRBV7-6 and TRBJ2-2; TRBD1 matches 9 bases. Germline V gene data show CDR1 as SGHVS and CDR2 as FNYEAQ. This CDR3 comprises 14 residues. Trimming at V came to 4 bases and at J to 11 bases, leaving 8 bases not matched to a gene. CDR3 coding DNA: TGTGCCAGCAGCTCAGGACAGGGGAGTGGTGAGCTGTTTTTT. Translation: CASSSGQGSGELFF.

CDR3 nucleotides: TGCGCCAGCAGCCCGGATGCGGGAATACAAGAGACCCAGTACTTC. It specifies CASSPDAGIQETQYF. This chain joins TRBV5-1 and TRBJ2-5; D may be TRBD2 (6 bases). With 4 bases removed from V and 2 bases from J, the gap between germline ends came to 15 bases. This CDR3 contains 15 residues. CDR1 and CDR2 (germline): SGHRS, YFSETQ.

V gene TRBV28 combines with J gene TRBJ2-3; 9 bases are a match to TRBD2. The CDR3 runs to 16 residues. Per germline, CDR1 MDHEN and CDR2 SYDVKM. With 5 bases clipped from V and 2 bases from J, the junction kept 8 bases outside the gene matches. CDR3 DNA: TGTGCCAGCAGTGGCCTAGCGGGAACATCCACAGATACGCAGTATTTT. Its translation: CASSGLAGTSTDTQYF.

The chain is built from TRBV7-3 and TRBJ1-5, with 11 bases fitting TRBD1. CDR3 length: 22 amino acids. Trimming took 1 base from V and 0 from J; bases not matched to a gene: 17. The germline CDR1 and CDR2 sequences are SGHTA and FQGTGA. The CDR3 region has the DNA TGTGCCAGCAGCTTAAAATGGCCCCTAAGGGGACAGGGGGATCATAGCAATCAGCCCCAGCATTTT. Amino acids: CASSLKWPLRGQGDHSNQPQHF.

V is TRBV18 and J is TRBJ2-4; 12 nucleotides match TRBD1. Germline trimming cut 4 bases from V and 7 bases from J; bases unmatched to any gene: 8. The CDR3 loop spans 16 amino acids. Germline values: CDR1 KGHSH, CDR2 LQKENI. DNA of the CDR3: TGTGCCAGCTCACTGGGCTCCGGGACAGGGGGCAACATTCAGTACTTC. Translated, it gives CASSLGSGTGGNIQYF. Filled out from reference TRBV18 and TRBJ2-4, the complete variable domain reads NAGVMQNPRHLVRRRGQEARLRCSPMKGHSHVYWYRQLPEEGLKFMVYLQKENIIDESGMPKERFSAEFPKEGPSILRIQQVVRGDSAAYFCASSLGSGTGGNIQYFGAGTRLSVL.

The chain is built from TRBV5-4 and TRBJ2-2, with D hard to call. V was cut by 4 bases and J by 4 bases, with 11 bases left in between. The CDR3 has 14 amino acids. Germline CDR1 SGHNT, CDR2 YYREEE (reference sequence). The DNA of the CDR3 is TGTGCCAGCAGCCAAGCAATAGTCACCGGGGAGCTGTTTTTT. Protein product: CASSQAIVTGELFF.

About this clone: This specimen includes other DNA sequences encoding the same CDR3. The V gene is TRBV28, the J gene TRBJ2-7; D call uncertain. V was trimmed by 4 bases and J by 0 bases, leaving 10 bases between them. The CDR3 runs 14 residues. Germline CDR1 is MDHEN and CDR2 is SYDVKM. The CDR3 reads CASSSLADSYEQYF. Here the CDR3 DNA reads TGTGCCAGCAGTTCCTTGGCGGACTCCTACGAGCAGTACTTC.

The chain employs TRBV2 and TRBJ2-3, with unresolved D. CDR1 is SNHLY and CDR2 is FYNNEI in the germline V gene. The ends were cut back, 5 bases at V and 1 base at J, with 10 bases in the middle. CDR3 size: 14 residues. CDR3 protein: CASSPFVGTDTQYF. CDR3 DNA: TGTGCCAGCAGTCCATTTGTGGGCACAGATACGCAGTATTTT.

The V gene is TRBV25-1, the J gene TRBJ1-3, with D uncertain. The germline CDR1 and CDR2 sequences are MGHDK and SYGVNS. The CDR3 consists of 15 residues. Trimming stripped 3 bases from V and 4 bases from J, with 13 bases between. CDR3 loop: CASSDAGFKGNTIYF. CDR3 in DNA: TGTGCCAGCAGTGATGCTGGGTTTAAGGGAAACACCATATATTTT.

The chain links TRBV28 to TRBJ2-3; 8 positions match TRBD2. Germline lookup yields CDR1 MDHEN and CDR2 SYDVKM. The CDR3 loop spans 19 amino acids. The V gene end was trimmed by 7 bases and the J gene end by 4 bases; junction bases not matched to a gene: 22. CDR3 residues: CASNSGRAGVVGSADTQYF. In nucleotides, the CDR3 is TGTGCCAGCAACTCCGGGAGAGCGGGAGTGGTCGGTTCTGCAGATACGCAGTATTTT.

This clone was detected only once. The CDR3 nucleotides read TGTGCCAGCCTGGGACTAGCGACCTACAATGAGCAGTTCTTC. It translates to CASLGLATYNEQFF. The chain combines TRBV2 with TRBJ2-1; TRBD2 matches at 10 bases. The germline CDR1 and CDR2 sequences are SNHLY and FYNNEI. The CDR3 covers 14 residues. Trimming at V came to 8 bases and at J to 2 bases, leaving 3 bases not matched to a gene.

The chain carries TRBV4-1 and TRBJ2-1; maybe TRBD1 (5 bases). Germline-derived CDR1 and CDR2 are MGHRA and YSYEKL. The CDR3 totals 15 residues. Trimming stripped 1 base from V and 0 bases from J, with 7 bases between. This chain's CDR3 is CASSQVGDSYNEQFF. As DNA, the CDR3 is TGCGCCAGCAGCCAAGTAGGGGACTCCTACAATGAGCAGTTCTTC.

CDR3 in DNA: TGCGCCAGCAGCTACCTAGCGGGAGAGAACACCGGGGAGCTGTTTTTT. This sequence encodes CASSYLAGENTGELFF. The chain couples TRBV5-1 to TRBJ2-2; 10 nucleotides match TRBD2. V gave up 3 bases and J gave up 1 base; unmatched junction bases: 3. This CDR3 has 16 residues. In germline, CDR1 is SGHRS, CDR2 YFSETQ. Variable domain in full (rest from reference TRBV5-1 and TRBJ2-2): KAGVTQTPRYLIKTRGQQVTLSCSPISGHRSVSWYQQTPGQGLQFLFEYFSETQRNKGNFPGRFSGRQFSNSRSEMNVSTLELGDSALYLCASSYLAGENTGELFFGEGSRLTVL.

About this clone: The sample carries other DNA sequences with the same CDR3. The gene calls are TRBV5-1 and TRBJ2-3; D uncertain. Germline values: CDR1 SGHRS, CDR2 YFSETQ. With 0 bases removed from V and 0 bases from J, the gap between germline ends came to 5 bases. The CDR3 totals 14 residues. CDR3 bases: TGCGCCAGCAGCTTGGATTCTAGCACAGATACGCAGTATTTT. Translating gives CASSLDSSTDTQYF.

The CDR3 loop is CASSVEQFHEQYF. The CDR3 DNA reads as TGTGCCAGCAGCGTAGAACAGTTCCACGAGCAGTACTTC. The chain uses TRBV9 and TRBJ2-7; no clear D gene. In germline, CDR1 is SGDLS, CDR2 YYNGEE. The CDR3 loop spans 13 amino acids. Trimming cost V 0 bases and J 5 bases, with 9 bases left between them.

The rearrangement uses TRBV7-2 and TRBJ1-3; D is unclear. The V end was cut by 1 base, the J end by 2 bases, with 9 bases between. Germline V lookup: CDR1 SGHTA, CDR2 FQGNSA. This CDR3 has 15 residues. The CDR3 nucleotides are TGTGCCAGCAGCTTAGGACCAAGGCCTGGAAACACCATATATTTT. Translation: CASSLGPRPGNTIYF.

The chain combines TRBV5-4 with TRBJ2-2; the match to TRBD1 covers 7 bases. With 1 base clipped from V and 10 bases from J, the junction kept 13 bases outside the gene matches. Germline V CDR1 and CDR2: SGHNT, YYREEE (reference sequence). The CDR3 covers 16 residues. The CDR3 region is CASSLNSGQIRLELFF. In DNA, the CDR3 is TGTGCCAGCAGCTTGAATTCGGGACAGATCCGCCTGGAGCTGTTTTTT.

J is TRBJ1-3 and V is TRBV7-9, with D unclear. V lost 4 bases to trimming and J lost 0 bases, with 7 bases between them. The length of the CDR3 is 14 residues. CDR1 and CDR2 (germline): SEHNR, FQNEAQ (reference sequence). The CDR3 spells CASSSQDSGNTIYF. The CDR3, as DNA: TGTGCCAGCAGCTCTCAAGACTCTGGAAACACCATATATTTT.

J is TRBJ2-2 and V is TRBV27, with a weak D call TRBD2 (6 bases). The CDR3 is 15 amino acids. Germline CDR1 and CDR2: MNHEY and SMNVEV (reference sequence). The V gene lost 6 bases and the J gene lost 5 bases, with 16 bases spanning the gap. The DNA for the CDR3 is TGTGCCAGCAGAACATCGGGAGTCGGTACCGGGGAGCTGTTTTTT. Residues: CASRTSGVGTGELFF.

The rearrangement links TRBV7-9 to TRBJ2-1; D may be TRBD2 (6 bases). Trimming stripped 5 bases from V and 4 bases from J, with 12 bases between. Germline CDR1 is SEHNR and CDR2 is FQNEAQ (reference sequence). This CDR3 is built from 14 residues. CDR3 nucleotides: TGTGCCAGCAGCCTAGTGGAGGGTTACAATGAGCAGTTCTTC. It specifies CASSLVEGYNEQFF.